Described below is a single TCR beta chain sequence and its context. Trimming removed 5 bases at V and 2 bases at J, with 13 bases between. Germline V lookup: CDR1 SEHNR, CDR2 FQNEAQ (reference sequence). This CDR3 region has 16 residues. The data were obtained in a study of control samples from healthy donors and cancer patients. Profiling relied on immunoSEQ multiplex PCR, and the TCRdb table lists in-frame clones only, not all of them. The data show 65,000 to 70,000 clones, with 75% to 90% seen just once and about 3.1% held by the top ten. The receptor was isolated from a woman aged 45-59 years with lung cancer. The V call is TRBV7-9, the J call TRBJ1-6, with D perhaps TRBD1 (5 bases). Material: PBMCs. The CDR3 sequence: CASSPGTAAYNSPLHF. CDR3 DNA: TGTGCCAGCAGCCCGGGGACCGCCGCCTATAATTCACCCCTCCACTTT.